This TCR beta chain was captured by sequencing in a study of blood T cell repertoires in COVID-19. Looking at the study overall: Whether acute or convalescent, the COVID-19 samples came from the United States, Italy and Spain. T cells, B-cell-depleted T cells, or PBMCs supplied cDNA or gDNA.

In the original workflow: Using reference gene primer amplification, nucleated cell counts were estimated. TCRdb's copy holds only in-frame clones and misses some; the assay was immunoSEQ multiplex PCR. V and J calls and clone size follow that table, whereas D and trimming were derived from the DNA. The data contain 200,000 to 300,000 clones, approximately 91% of them singletons. CDR3 size: 16 residues. V gave up 1 base and J gave up 5 bases, with 15 bases separating them. Germline assignment: CDR1 SGHNT and CDR2 YENEEA. This clone was picked up one time. The chain combines TRBV11-3 with TRBJ2-1; weak D call: TRBD2 (6 bases). The receptor was isolated from a man younger than 40 with COVID-19, enrolled during active disease. The sequenced sample was peripheral blood. In DNA form, the CDR3 reads TGTGCCAGCAGCTTAGGGCGGGGAAGAAGAAACAATGAGCAGTTCTTC. The encoded protein is CASSLGRGRRNNEQFF.